The entry that follows covers one TCR beta chain sequence. The CDR3 sequence is 13 residues long. Germline V CDR1 and CDR2: KGHSH, LQKENI. Trimming took off 1 base at V and 4 bases at J, with 6 bases between the two ends. These data originate in a study of cytomegalovirus exposure and HLA in healthy donors. The study ran its PCR with 60 Vbeta and 13 Jbeta primers. This table comes from immunoSEQ multiplex PCR, and its TCRdb copy is limited to in-frame clones, with some not included. The sample carries roughly 250,000 clones, almost 85% recorded once. This rearrangement joins TRBV18 to TRBJ2-3; D remains unclear. This receptor was taken from a woman aged 40 to 49 in good health and CMV-seropositive. Source material: PBMCs. The CDR3, as DNA: TGTGCCAGCTCACCACTAGAAGCAGATACGCAGTATTTT. It encodes CASSPLEADTQYF.